The clone carrying this T cell receptor beta chain occurred a few times. The sequenced template was cDNA made from the entire isolated RNA. The repertoire was sequenced with immunoSEQ multiplex PCR; TCRdb's copy has only in-frame clones and lacks some. Altogether around 430,000 clones are present, 30% being singletons, with the ten largest covering 0.05% to 0.065%. The sample comes from a study of beta chain features in type 1 diabetes. Trimming removed 9 bases from V and 8 bases from J; junction bases left unmatched: 7. Germline CDR1 and CDR2: MNHEY and SVGAGI. The CDR3 is 13 residues long. The chain combines TRBV6-5 with TRBJ2-7, with 13 bases identical to TRBD2. Sequencing was carried out using naive CD4+ T cells from blood. The TCR comes from a man aged 18 to 30 in good health. CDR3 protein: CASGLAGAGKQYF. The CDR3 DNA is TGTGCCAGTGGACTAGCGGGAGCCGGCAAGCAGTACTTC.